Only a few counts were recorded for the clone carrying this TCR beta chain. These data are taken from a study of blood T cell repertoires in COVID-19. Study as a whole: From T cells, B-cell-depleted T cells, or PBMCs came the material, which was cDNA or gDNA.

Here immunoSEQ multiplex PCR was the method, and the copy in TCRdb shows in-frame clones only, minus some. The sample has 95,000 to 120,000 clones; 75% to 90% are singletons. The sample comprised peripheral blood. The receptor was derived from a woman aged 40 to 50 with acute or convalescent COVID-19.

CDR3 nucleotide sequence: TGTGCCAGCAGCTCCGGACAGGGGGCATCCTACGAGCAGTACTTC. Translation gives CASSSGQGASYEQYF. The chain is built from TRBV7-6 and TRBJ2-7, with 11 positions matching TRBD1. With V trimmed by 4 bases and J by 1 base, 3 bases remained unmatched. This CDR3 spans 15 amino acids. The V gene's germline CDR1 is SGHVS and CDR2 FNYEAQ.